These 20 T cell receptor beta chains share one sample of origin, sequenced in a study of regulatory T cells in long-lasting Graves disease. CDR3-region Arm-PCR and iRepertoire HTBI primers produced the TCR beta libraries. MiXCR was run by TCRdb on the multiplex PCR reads, yielding one entry per CDR3 protein. The data show about 560,000 distinct CDR3 sequences, roughly 16% seen once. The time point here: newly diagnosed GD, antithyroid drugs for less than 3 months. The TCR library was prepared using RNA isolated from PBMCs. These data were also filed under a second study, of T cells in Graves' hyperthyroidism and ophthalmopathy.

This specimen consisted of peripheral blood mononuclear cells (PBMCs), obtained at new diagnosis, from a patient treated with antithyroid drugs. The receptors were gathered from a man younger than 35 with Graves disease.

This clonotype occurred a few times. This chain links TRBV18 with TRBJ1-2; 10 bases are a match to TRBD1. The CDR3 is made up of 15 amino acids. The V gene end was trimmed by 3 bases and the J gene end by 0 bases; junction bases not matched to a gene: 1. The V gene's germline CDR1 is KGHSH and CDR2 LQKENI. The CDR3 here is CASSPTGGPNYGYTF. DNA of the CDR3: TGTGCCAGCTCACCGACAGGGGGCCCTAACTATGGCTACACCTTC.

This clonotype has more than one count but fewer than ten. J is TRBJ2-7 and V is TRBV29-1, with D perhaps matching TRBD2 (5 bases). This CDR3 has 12 residues. Trimming stripped 3 bases from V and 7 bases from J, with 13 bases between. From germline, CDR1 is SQVTM and CDR2 ANQGSEA. The DNA for the CDR3 is TGCAGCGTTGAGTTATGGGAGTCGGAGCAGTACTTC. It yields the protein CSVELWESEQYF.

V usage is TRBV2 and J usage is TRBJ1-1, with a possible D match to TRBD1 (6 bases). Deletions cut 5 bases from V and 5 bases from J, with 15 bases between. This CDR3 has 14 amino acids. Germline V gives CDR1 SNHLY, CDR2 FYNNEI. CDR3 residues: CASSQQGPGTEAFF. DNA for the CDR3: TGTGCCAGCAGTCAACAGGGACCTGGGACTGAAGCTTTCTTT.

This chain connects TRBV18 to TRBJ1-1; D is possibly TRBD1 (5 bases). The CDR3 runs 17 residues. Deletions cut 0 bases from V and 7 bases from J, with 21 bases between. Per germline, CDR1 KGHSH and CDR2 LQKENI. CDR3 sequence reads: CASSPPKNWGGVNEAFF. The CDR3 nucleotides read TGTGCCAGCTCACCACCGAAGAATTGGGGGGGGGTAAATGAAGCTTTCTTT.

In this sample, this clonotype turned up a few times. A single base separates this from a much larger clone, so it may be a read error. The CDR3 DNA sequence: TGTGCCAACAGTACCCCGGGACAGGGGGCGCGGGATACGCAGTATTTT. It specifies CANSTPGQGARDTQYF. V is TRBV28 and J is TRBJ2-3; TRBD1 aligns across 12 bases. Looked up from germline, CDR1 is MDHEN and CDR2 is SYDVKM. The CDR3 contains 16 residues.

The rearrangement links TRBV11-2 to TRBJ1-5; a possible D gene is TRBD1 (5 bases). The germline V gene encodes CDR1 SGHAT and CDR2 FQNNGV. Trimming removed 0 bases from V and 6 bases from J, with 9 bases in between. The CDR3 extends over 14 amino acids. DNA for the CDR3: TGTGCCAGCAGCTTAGATCCAGGGACTCAGCCCCAGCATTTT. This translates into CASSLDPGTQPQHF. Supplemented by reference TRBV11-2 and TRBJ1-5, the full variable domain reads EAGVAQSPRYKIIEKRQSVAFWCNPISGHATLYWYQQILGQGPKLLIQFQNNGVVDDSQLPKDRFSAERLKGVDSTLKIQPAKLEDSAVYLCASSLDPGTQPQHFGDGTRLSIL.

This clonotype has a handful of counts. The rearrangement links TRBV19 to TRBJ2-1; 9 positions match TRBD1. V trimming: 2 bases; J trimming: 5 bases; junction bases outside the gene matches: 7. Germline values: CDR1 LNHDA, CDR2 SQIVND (reference sequence). This CDR3 spans 16 amino acids. The CDR3 sequence: CASSIRGTGTNNEQFF. DNA of the CDR3: TGTGCCAGTAGTATAAGAGGGACAGGGACGAACAATGAGCAGTTCTTC.

The CDR3 sequence: CSVELANGYNEQFF. DNA for the CDR3: TGCAGCGTTGAATTGGCTAACGGTTACAATGAGCAGTTCTTC. V gene TRBV29-1 combines with J gene TRBJ2-1, with no clear D. The CDR3 has 14 amino acids. Germline-derived CDR1 and CDR2 are SQVTM and ANQGSEA. V lost 2 bases and J lost 4, with 12 bases in between.

This clonotype has ten or more counts. The V call is TRBV11-2, the J call TRBJ1-1; 7 nucleotides align to TRBD1. The CDR3 is made up of 14 amino acids. CDR1 and CDR2 (germline): SGHAT, FQNNGV. V dropped 6 bases and J dropped 1; count of bases not matched to a gene: 5. This chain's CDR3 is CASSSGTANTEAFF. DNA for the CDR3: TGTGCCAGCAGTTCCGGGACAGCGAACACTGAAGCTTTCTTT. The full variable domain, in which reference TRBV11-2 and TRBJ1-1 provide the parts outside the CDR3, is EAGVAQSPRYKIIEKRQSVAFWCNPISGHATLYWYQQILGQGPKLLIQFQNNGVVDDSQLPKDRFSAERLKGVDSTLKIQPAKLEDSAVYLCASSSGTANTEAFFGQGTRLTVV.

This clonotype was found many times. V usage is TRBV12-3 or TRBV12-4 and J usage is TRBJ1-1; D ambiguous. Trimming stripped 3 bases from V and 2 bases from J, with 16 bases between. This CDR3 region has 16 residues. As DNA, the CDR3 is TGTGCCAGCAGTTTCGAGACTAGTGAGTCAAACACTGAAGCTTTCTTT. The encoded protein is CASSFETSESNTEAFF.

There are a few counts of this clonotype. V and J are TRBV19 and TRBJ2-5; tentative D call: TRBD1 (5 bases). The length of the CDR3 is 15 residues. Germline V CDR1 and CDR2: LNHDA, SQIVND (reference sequence). V lost 5 bases, J lost 2 bases, and 15 bases lay in between. The CDR3 reads CASSWGRHEQETQYF. The CDR3 DNA reads as TGTGCCAGTAGTTGGGGCCGCCACGAACAAGAGACCCAGTACTTC.

This chain joins TRBV24-1 and TRBJ2-5; 8 bases match TRBD1. The germline CDR1 and CDR2 sequences are KGHDR and SFDVKD. This CDR3 region has 15 residues. V was clipped by 4 bases and J by 5 bases; unmatched bases: 8. The CDR3: CATSDPSTGDETQYF. The CDR3 bases are TGTGCCACCAGTGACCCATCGACAGGGGATGAGACCCAGTACTTC.

This clonotype was counted at least ten times. The V call is TRBV12-3 or TRBV12-4, the J call TRBJ2-7; no reliable D call. The CDR3 runs to 13 residues. Trimming took 2 bases from V and 3 from J, leaving 8 bases between them. The chain's CDR3 is CASSLNSGYEQYF. The DNA of the CDR3 is TGTGCCAGCAGTTTAAACAGTGGCTACGAGCAGTACTTC.

This clonotype has just a few counts. V gene TRBV12-3 or TRBV12-4 combines with J gene TRBJ1-3, with 7 bases lining up with TRBD1. Germline trimming cut 5 bases from V and 2 bases from J; bases unmatched to any gene: 3. The CDR3 runs 14 residues. CDR3 nucleotide sequence: TGTGCCAGCAGTCGGACAGGTACTGGAAACACCATATATTTT. It specifies CASSRTGTGNTIYF.

This clonotype was found a few times. The V call is TRBV11-1, the J call TRBJ1-2, with D maybe TRBD1 (5 bases). Per germline, CDR1 SGHAT and CDR2 FQDESV (reference sequence). This CDR3 comprises 15 residues. The germline V and J ends were trimmed by 3 bases and 6 bases, with 17 bases remaining between them. CDR3 amino acids: CASSFPGPPEDGYTF. The CDR3 DNA reads as TGTGCCAGCAGCTTTCCGGGGCCCCCTGAGGATGGCTACACCTTC.

Only a few counts were recorded for this clonotype. V gene TRBV7-9 combines with J gene TRBJ1-5; D is perhaps TRBD1 (5 bases). Trimming removed 5 bases at V and 0 bases at J, with 11 bases between. Germline CDR1 reads SEHNR; CDR2 reads FQNEAQ (reference sequence). The CDR3 sequence is 15 residues long. The CDR3 nucleotides are TGTGCCAGCAGCCACTCGGGGGGTAGCAATCAGCCCCAGCATTTT. It translates to CASSHSGGSNQPQHF.

This rearrangement joins TRBV6-2 or TRBV6-3 to TRBJ2-1; 11 bases match TRBD2. Trimming removed 2 bases from V and 7 bases from J; junction bases left unmatched: 7. CDR3 length equals 16 residues. Germline V gene sequence: CDR1 MNHEY, CDR2 SVGEGT. The CDR3 is CASSYLGLAGRNEQFF. The CDR3 bases are TGTGCCAGCAGTTACCTTGGACTAGCGGGTCGTAATGAGCAGTTCTTC.

The chain is built from TRBV19 and TRBJ1-1; 10 bases are shared with TRBD1. The junction had 5 bases not matched to a gene; V was cut back by 3 bases and J by 4 bases. CDR3 size: 15 residues. Germline V gives CDR1 LNHDA, CDR2 SQIVND (reference sequence). The DNA for the CDR3 is TGTGCCAGTAGTATCCCGAGGACAGGGGGCACTGAAGCTTTCTTT. Its protein product is CASSIPRTGGTEAFF.

V and J are TRBV19 and TRBJ2-1, with 8 bases fitting TRBD1. The CDR3 has 15 amino acids. Per germline, CDR1 LNHDA and CDR2 SQIVND (reference sequence). With V trimmed by 4 bases and J by 9 bases, 11 bases remained unmatched. The CDR3 spells CASSTGTGGFGEQFF. The CDR3 DNA reads as TGTGCCAGTAGTACGGGGACAGGAGGGTTTGGTGAGCAGTTCTTC.

This clonotype was seen only a few times. J is TRBJ1-5 and V is TRBV5-1; perhaps TRBD1 as D (6 bases). CDR1 and CDR2 (germline): SGHRS, YFSETQ. This CDR3 is built from 15 residues. Trimming removed 1 base from V and 3 bases from J, with 11 bases in between. Written as DNA, the CDR3 is TGCGCCAGCAGCTTGACCAGGGGAGTCAATCAGCCCCAGCATTTT. It encodes CASSLTRGVNQPQHF.